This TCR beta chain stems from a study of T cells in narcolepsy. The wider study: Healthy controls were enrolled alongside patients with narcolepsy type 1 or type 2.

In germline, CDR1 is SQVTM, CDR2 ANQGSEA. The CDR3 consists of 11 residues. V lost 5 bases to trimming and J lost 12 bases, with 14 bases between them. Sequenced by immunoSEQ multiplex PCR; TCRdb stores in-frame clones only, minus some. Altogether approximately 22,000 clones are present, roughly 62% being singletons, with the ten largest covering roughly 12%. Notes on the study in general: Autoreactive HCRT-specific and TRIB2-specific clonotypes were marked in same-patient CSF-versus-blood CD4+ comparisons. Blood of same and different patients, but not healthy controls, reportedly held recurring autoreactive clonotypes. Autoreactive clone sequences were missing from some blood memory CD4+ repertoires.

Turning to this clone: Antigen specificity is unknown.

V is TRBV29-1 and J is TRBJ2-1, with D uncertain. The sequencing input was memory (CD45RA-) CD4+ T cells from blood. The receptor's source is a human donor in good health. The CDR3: CSVIPRSGQFF. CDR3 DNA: TGCAGCGTTATCCCTCGTTCGGGGCAGTTCTTC.